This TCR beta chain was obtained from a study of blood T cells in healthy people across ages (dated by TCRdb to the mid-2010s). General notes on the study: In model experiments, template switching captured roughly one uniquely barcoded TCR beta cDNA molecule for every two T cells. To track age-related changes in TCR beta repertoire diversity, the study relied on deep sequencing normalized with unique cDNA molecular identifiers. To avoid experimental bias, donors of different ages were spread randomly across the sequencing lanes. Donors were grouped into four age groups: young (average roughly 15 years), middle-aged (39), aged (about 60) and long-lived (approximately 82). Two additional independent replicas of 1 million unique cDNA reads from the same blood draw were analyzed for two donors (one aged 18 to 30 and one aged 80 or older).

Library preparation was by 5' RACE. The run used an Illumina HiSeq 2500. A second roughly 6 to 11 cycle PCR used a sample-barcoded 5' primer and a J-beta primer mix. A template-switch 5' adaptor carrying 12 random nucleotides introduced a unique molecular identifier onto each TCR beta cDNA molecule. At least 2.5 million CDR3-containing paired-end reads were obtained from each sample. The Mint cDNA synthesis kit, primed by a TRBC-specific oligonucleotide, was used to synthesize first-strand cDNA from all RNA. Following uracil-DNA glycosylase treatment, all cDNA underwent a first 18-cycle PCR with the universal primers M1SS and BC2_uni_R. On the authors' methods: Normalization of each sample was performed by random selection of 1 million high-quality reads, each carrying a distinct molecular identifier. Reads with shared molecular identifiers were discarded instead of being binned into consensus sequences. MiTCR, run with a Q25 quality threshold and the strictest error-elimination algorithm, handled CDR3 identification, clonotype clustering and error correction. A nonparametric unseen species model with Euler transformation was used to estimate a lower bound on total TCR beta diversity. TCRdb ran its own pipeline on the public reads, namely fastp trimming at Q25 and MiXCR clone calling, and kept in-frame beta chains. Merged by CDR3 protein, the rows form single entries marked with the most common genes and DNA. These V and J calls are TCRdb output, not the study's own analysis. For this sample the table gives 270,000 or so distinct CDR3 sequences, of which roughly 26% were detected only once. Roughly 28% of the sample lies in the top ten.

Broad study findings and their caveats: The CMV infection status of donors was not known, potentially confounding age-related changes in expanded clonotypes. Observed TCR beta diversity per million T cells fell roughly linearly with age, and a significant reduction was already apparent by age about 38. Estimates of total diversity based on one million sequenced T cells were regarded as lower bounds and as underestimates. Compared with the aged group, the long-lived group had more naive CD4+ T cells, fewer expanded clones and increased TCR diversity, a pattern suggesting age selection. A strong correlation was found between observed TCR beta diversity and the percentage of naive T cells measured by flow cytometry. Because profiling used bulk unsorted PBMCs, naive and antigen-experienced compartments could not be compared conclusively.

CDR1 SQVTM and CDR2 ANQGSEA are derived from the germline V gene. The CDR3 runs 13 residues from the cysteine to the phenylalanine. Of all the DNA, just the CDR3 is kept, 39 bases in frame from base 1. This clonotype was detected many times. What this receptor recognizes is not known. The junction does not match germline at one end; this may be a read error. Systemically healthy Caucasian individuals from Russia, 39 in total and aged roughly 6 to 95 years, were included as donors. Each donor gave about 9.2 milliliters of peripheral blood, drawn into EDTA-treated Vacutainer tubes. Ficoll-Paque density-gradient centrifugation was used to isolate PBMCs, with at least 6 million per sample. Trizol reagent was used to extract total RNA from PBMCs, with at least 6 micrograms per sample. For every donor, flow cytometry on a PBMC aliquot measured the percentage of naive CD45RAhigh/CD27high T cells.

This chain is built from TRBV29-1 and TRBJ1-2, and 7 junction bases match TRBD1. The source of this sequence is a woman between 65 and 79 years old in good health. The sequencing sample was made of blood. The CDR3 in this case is CSVESSERGQPVF. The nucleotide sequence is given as TGCAGCGTTGAATCCTCAGAGAGGGGACAGCCGGTCTTC.